This TCR beta chain was obtained from a study of blood T cell repertoires in COVID-19. For the study at large: The origin of the acute and convalescent COVID-19 samples was the United States, Italy and Spain.

As handled by the study authors: Estimates of nucleated cell counts were drawn from the amplification of reference gene primers. Some clones are missing from TCRdb's copy, which holds only in-frame ones; the method was immunoSEQ multiplex PCR. V, J and clone size were drawn from that table, and D and trimming were deduced from the DNA. The sample lists roughly 150,000 clones; around 89% were seen once. The CDR3 has 16 amino acids. Germline V gene lookup returns CDR1 LGHDT and CDR2 YNNKEL (reference sequence). The V and J ends lost 1 base and 1 base respectively, with 11 bases between them. The chain is built from TRBV3-1 (or the pseudogene TRBV3-2) and TRBJ1-3; possibly TRBD1 for D (5 bases). The receptor's source is a woman in her forties with acute or convalescent COVID-19. Sequencing was done on a sample of peripheral blood. The CDR3 region has the DNA TGTGCCAGCAGCCAAGCGTACAGGTTTTCTGGAAACACCATATATTTT. It translates to CASSQAYRFSGNTIYF.